A selection of T cell receptor beta chains follows, all from one sample in a study of shared clonotypes between healthy human individuals. Profiled with immunoSEQ multiplex PCR; TCRdb holds only in-frame clones, not every one. The sample lists 2 million to 3 million clones; about 92% were seen once. Sample: naive CD4+ T cells sorted from blood. Receptor source: a man younger than 35 in good health. Both conserved end residues are part of each CDR3. The D gene is left open where the match is weak. Expanded clones are given a class, and other clones once, few, many or no size at all.

V: TRBV27; J: TRBJ2-2; D: TRBD2; length: 14; size: NA; CDR3: CASSRSGTSGELFF; DNA: TGTGCCAGCAGTCGGAGCGGGACGAGCGGGGAGCTGTTTTTT
V: TRBV5-1; J: TRBJ2-1; D: TRBD2; length: 15; size: NA; CDR3: CATAESGGPYNEQFF; DNA: TGCGCCACCGCTGAAAGCGGGGGACCATACAATGAGCAGTTCTTC
V: TRBV18; J: TRBJ1-4; D: NA; length: 13; size: NA; CDR3: CASSVNRNEKLFF; DNA: TGTGCCAGCTCAGTGAACAGAAATGAAAAACTGTTTTTT
V: TRBV11-2; J: TRBJ2-7; D: TRBD2; length: 13; size: NA; CDR3: CASSREGFYAQYF; DNA: TGTGCCAGCAGCCGGGAGGGGTTCTACGCGCAGTACTTC
V: TRBV6-6; J: TRBJ1-1; D: NA; length: 13; size: NA; CDR3: CASRPHWNTEAFF; DNA: TGTGCCAGCAGACCCCACTGGAACACTGAAGCTTTCTTT
V: TRBV7-9; J: TRBJ2-5; D: NA; length: 13; size: NA; CDR3: CASSPRNAETQYF; DNA: TGTGCCAGCAGCCCACGCAACGCGGAGACCCAGTACTTC
V: TRBV15; J: TRBJ1-6; D: NA; length: 16; size: NA; CDR3: CATSANSGSYNSPLHF; DNA: TGTGCCACCAGCGCAAACTCGGGCTCCTATAATTCACCCCTCCACTTT
V: TRBV5-1; J: TRBJ1-3; D: NA; length: 13; size: NA; CDR3: CASSLGPGDTIYF; DNA: TGCGCCAGCAGCTTGGGACCCGGGGACACCATATATTTT
V: TRBV5-1; J: TRBJ1-1; D: TRBD1; length: 16; size: NA; CDR3: CASSSPEGAQEREAFF; DNA: TGCGCCAGCAGCTCCCCGGAGGGGGCTCAGGAGAGGGAAGCTTTCTTT
V: TRBV28; J: TRBJ2-3; D: NA; length: 13; size: NA; CDR3: CASSMGGEGTQYF; DNA: TGTGCCAGCAGTATGGGGGGTGAGGGTACGCAGTATTTT
V: TRBV7-2; J: TRBJ2-7; D: TRBD2; length: 16; size: NA; CDR3: CASSLEGLAGGHEQYF; DNA: TGTGCCAGCAGCTTGGAGGGACTAGCGGGGGGACACGAGCAGTACTTC
V: TRBV27; J: TRBJ2-1; D: TRBD2; length: 15; size: NA; CDR3: CASSSLAGGNNEQFF; DNA: TGTGCCAGCAGTTCCCTAGCGGGGGGAAACAATGAGCAGTTCTTC
V: TRBV11-2; J: TRBJ2-5; D: NA; length: 14; size: NA; CDR3: CASSVGGASETQYF; DNA: TGTGCCAGCAGCGTAGGAGGGGCTTCAGAGACCCAGTACTTC
V: TRBV18; J: TRBJ1-1; D: TRBD1; length: 14; size: NA; CDR3: CASSPGQGESRAFF; DNA: TGTGCCAGCTCTCCGGGACAGGGTGAGTCCAGAGCTTTCTTT
V: TRBV18; J: TRBJ1-1; D: NA; length: 14; size: NA; CDR3: CASSPFGGNSEAFF; DNA: TGTGCCAGCTCACCATTTGGAGGGAACTCAGAAGCTTTCTTT
V: TRBV7-2; J: TRBJ2-7; D: TRBD1; length: 16; size: once; CDR3: CASSSRPGTGAYEQYF; DNA: TGTGCCAGCAGCTCTCGGCCTGGGACAGGGGCCTACGAGCAGTACTTC
V: TRBV7-2; J: TRBJ2-2; D: NA; length: 14; size: NA; CDR3: CASSGQGGTGELFF; DNA: TGTGCCAGCAGCGGCCAGGGGGGAACCGGGGAGCTGTTTTTT
V: TRBV19; J: TRBJ2-2; D: NA; length: 15; size: NA; CDR3: CATQVAARGTGELFF; DNA: TGTGCCACCCAGGTGGCGGCCCGAGGCACCGGGGAGCTGTTTTTT
V: TRBV5-1; J: TRBJ2-2; D: NA; length: 17; size: NA; CDR3: CASSLDEAGGYTGELFF; DNA: TGCGCCAGCAGCTTGGATGAGGCTGGCGGATATACCGGGGAGCTGTTTTTT
V: TRBV7-2; J: TRBJ2-3; D: TRBD2; length: 14; size: NA; CDR3: CASSMGTSADTQYF; DNA: TGTGCCAGCAGCATGGGGACTAGCGCAGATACGCAGTATTTT
V: TRBV19; J: TRBJ1-5; D: NA; length: 17; size: NA; CDR3: CASSPLRTFYSNQPQHF; DNA: TGTGCCAGTAGTCCTCTCCGGACATTTTATAGCAATCAGCCCCAGCATTTT
V: TRBV18; J: TRBJ2-7; D: TRBD1; length: 13; size: NA; CDR3: CASSQTGDYEQYF; DNA: TGTGCCAGCTCACAAACAGGGGACTACGAGCAGTACTTC
V: TRBV4-1; J: TRBJ2-1; D: TRBD2; length: 20; size: once; CDR3: CASSQDPWTSGGASYNEQFF; DNA: TGCGCCAGCAGCCAAGATCCCTGGACTAGCGGGGGCGCTTCCTACAATGAGCAGTTCTTC
V: TRBV5-1; J: TRBJ2-1; D: TRBD1; length: 15; size: NA; CDR3: CASSLGGTAYNEQFF; DNA: TGCGCCAGCAGCTTGGGAGGGACAGCTTACAATGAGCAGTTCTTC
V: TRBV6-6; J: TRBJ2-7; D: NA; length: 16; size: NA; CDR3: CASSFYEGEGAGEQYF; DNA: TGTGCCAGCAGTTTCTACGAAGGGGAGGGGGCGGGCGAGCAGTACTTC
V: TRBV27; J: TRBJ2-7; D: TRBD2; length: 16; size: once; CDR3: CASSLLNPSGSHEQYF; DNA: TGTGCCAGCAGTTTACTTAACCCTAGCGGGAGCCACGAGCAGTACTTC
V: TRBV5-1; J: TRBJ2-7; D: NA; length: 12; size: NA; CDR3: CASRTYMGEQYF; DNA: TGCGCCAGCAGGACCTACATGGGCGAGCAGTACTTC
V: TRBV10-3; J: TRBJ2-5; D: TRBD1; length: 15; size: NA; CDR3: CAISSRTGGQETQYF; DNA: TGTGCCATCAGTTCCCGGACAGGGGGGCAAGAGACCCAGTACTTC
V: TRBV18; J: TRBJ1-5; D: NA; length: 14; size: NA; CDR3: CASSPQGNNQPQHF; DNA: TGTGCCAGCTCGCCACAGGGTAACAATCAGCCCCAGCATTTT
V: TRBV21-1; J: TRBJ2-3; D: NA; length: 16; size: NA; CDR3: CASSRRLAGVADTQYF; DNA: TGTGCCAGCAGCAGAAGACTAGCGGGAGTCGCAGATACGCAGTATTTT
V: TRBV7-9; J: TRBJ2-1; D: TRBD1; length: 14; size: NA; CDR3: CASNRDRSYNEQFF; DNA: TGTGCCAGCAACCGGGACAGGTCCTACAATGAGCAGTTCTTC
V: TRBV27; J: TRBJ1-6; D: NA; length: 14; size: NA; CDR3: CASSFRREVSPLHF; DNA: TGTGCCAGCAGTTTTCGGAGAGAAGTTTCACCCCTCCACTTT
V: TRBV28; J: TRBJ1-1; D: NA; length: 14; size: NA; CDR3: CASSSGSGHTEAFF; DNA: TGTGCCAGCAGTTCGGGGTCAGGTCACACTGAAGCTTTCTTT
V: TRBV6-1; J: TRBJ2-7; D: TRBD2; length: 15; size: NA; CDR3: CASSDSRGGIYEQYF; DNA: TGTGCCAGCAGTGATTCGCGGGGGGGGATCTACGAGCAGTACTTC
V: TRBV7-2; J: TRBJ1-4; D: NA; length: 13; size: NA; CDR3: CASSPGWNEKLFF; DNA: TGTGCCAGCAGCCCGGGTTGGAATGAAAAACTGTTTTTT
V: TRBV30; J: TRBJ2-2; D: TRBD2; length: 16; size: NA; CDR3: CARSMGLAGSPGELFF; DNA: TGTGCCCGGTCCATGGGACTAGCGGGATCCCCCGGGGAGCTGTTTTTT
V: TRBV5-6; J: TRBJ2-5; D: NA; length: 14; size: NA; CDR3: CASSLVVGEETQYF; DNA: TGTGCCAGCAGCTTGGTTGTCGGGGAAGAGACCCAGTACTTC
V: TRBV12-5; J: TRBJ1-4; D: TRBD1; length: 14; size: once; CDR3: CASGLGQGSEKLFF; DNA: TGTGCTAGTGGTTTGGGACAGGGGAGTGAAAAACTGTTTTTT
V: TRBV5-1; J: TRBJ2-7; D: TRBD1; length: 13; size: NA; CDR3: CASSTPGTAEQYF; DNA: TGCGCCAGCAGCACCCCCGGGACAGCCGAGCAGTACTTC
V: TRBV20-1; J: TRBJ2-5; D: NA; length: 10; size: NA; CDR3: CSGSGMNQYF; DNA: TGCAGTGGGAGTGGGATGAACCAGTACTTC
V: TRBV6-1; J: TRBJ1-1; D: NA; length: 14; size: NA; CDR3: CASSEYGRNTEAFF; DNA: TGTGCCAGCAGTGAATACGGCAGGAACACTGAAGCTTTCTTT
V: TRBV2; J: TRBJ2-1; D: NA; length: 13; size: NA; CDR3: CASSQTGYNEQFF; DNA: TGTGCCAGCAGTCAAACTGGCTACAATGAGCAGTTCTTC
V: TRBV5-6; J: TRBJ1-2; D: NA; length: 14; size: NA; CDR3: CASSLEPTQRGYTF; DNA: TGTGCCAGCAGCTTGGAGCCGACACAGCGGGGCTACACCTTC
V: TRBV6-5; J: TRBJ1-5; D: NA; length: 14; size: NA; CDR3: CASSRGNGNQPQHF; DNA: TGTGCCAGCAGTCGGGGAAATGGCAATCAGCCCCAGCATTTT
V: TRBV30; J: TRBJ2-2; D: NA; length: 12; size: NA; CDR3: CAWSQRTGELFF; DNA: TGTGCCTGGTCCCAAAGGACCGGGGAGCTGTTTTTT
V: TRBV7-9; J: TRBJ1-1; D: NA; length: 17; size: NA; CDR3: CASSLTGRGLMNTEAFF; DNA: TGTGCCAGCAGCTTGACCGGGCGCGGTCTCATGAACACTGAAGCTTTCTTT
V: TRBV15; J: TRBJ2-5; D: NA; length: 13; size: NA; CDR3: CATSRGIEKTQYF; DNA: TGTGCCACCAGCAGAGGAATAGAAAAGACCCAGTACTTC
V: TRBV6-5; J: TRBJ1-2; D: NA; length: 14; size: NA; CDR3: CASSPLRIGYGYTF; DNA: TGTGCCAGCAGCCCCCTCAGAATTGGCTATGGCTACACCTTC
V: TRBV7-2; J: TRBJ2-3; D: NA; length: 15; size: NA; CDR3: CASSVSRVGADTQYF; DNA: TGTGCCAGCAGCGTCTCCAGGGTGGGTGCAGATACGCAGTATTTT